One and the same sample provided the 30 T cell receptor beta chains below, sequenced in a study of human T cells and chemical hapten exposure. The total RNA was obtained from whole blood that was not fractionated. Each CDR3 protein is one row after TCRdb ran MiXCR on the 5' RACE reads. The sample lists roughly 82,000 distinct CDR3 sequences, approximately 16% occurring once. The receptor set was obtained from a female donor in good health.

This clonotype showed up just a few times. The genes are TRBV4-1 and TRBJ1-2; D possibly corresponds to TRBD1 (5 bases). Germline CDR1 and CDR2: MGHRA and YSYEKL. This CDR3 contains 19 residues. V was shortened by 1 base and J by 3 bases, with 24 bases between the two germline ends. In nucleotides, the CDR3 is TGCGCCAGCAGCCAAGTTCGGGCGTTGGCAGGGTCCCCCGACTATGGCTACACCTTC. It codes for CASSQVRALAGSPDYGYTF.

The chain combines TRBV5-4 with TRBJ1-5; D is unresolved. The CDR3 is 13 residues long. Germline V gives CDR1 SGHNT, CDR2 YYREEE (reference sequence). Trimming removed 2 bases from V and 3 bases from J, with 6 bases in between. The CDR3 sequence is CASSFGANQPQHF. The DNA of the CDR3 is TGTGCCAGCAGCTTTGGAGCCAATCAGCCCCAGCATTTT.

The chain links TRBV27 to TRBJ2-3; TRBD2 matches at 8 bases. The length of the CDR3 is 14 residues. CDR1 is MNHEY and CDR2 is SMNVEV in the germline V gene (reference sequence). Unmatched junction bases numbered 7, after V lost 7 bases and J lost 4 bases. The CDR3 region has the DNA TGTGCCAGCACCCGGGGGGGAGTGGCAGATACGCAGTATTTT. Translating it yields CASTRGGVADTQYF.

The chain carries TRBV7-9 and TRBJ2-3, with 10 bases lining up with TRBD2. Unmatched junction bases numbered 10, after V lost 2 bases and J lost 8 bases. The CDR3 consists of 16 residues. The germline CDR1 and CDR2 sequences are SEHNR and FQNEAQ (reference sequence). The CDR3 protein is CASSLSSGRNKATQYF. CDR3 DNA: TGTGCCAGCAGCTTATCTAGCGGGAGAAACAAAGCTACGCAGTATTTT.

This clonotype was counted between two and nine times. As DNA, the CDR3 is TGTGCCAGCAGCTTAGATCGGCAGAAGAAAGAAGCTTTCTTT. It specifies CASSLDRQKKEAFF. The chain joins TRBV7-2 to TRBJ1-1; D uncertain. CDR3 length: 14 amino acids. Looked up from germline, CDR1 is SGHTA and CDR2 is FQGNSA. V was cut by 1 base and J by 8 bases, with 14 bases left in between.

As regards this clonotype: An end of the junction differs from the germline gene, which may be a read error. The chain has TRBV7-2 and TRBJ2-5; 13 nucleotides match TRBD2. Germline CDR1 and CDR2: SGHTA and FQGNSA. The CDR3 runs to 18 residues. The CDR3 is CASSAPPGTSGMIETRYF. Here the CDR3 DNA reads TGTGCCAGCAGCGCTCCCCCCGGGACTAGCGGGATGATAGAGACCCGGTACTTC.

In its sample, this clonotype was seen many times. J is TRBJ1-3 and V is TRBV5-1; no firm D call. V gave up 0 bases and J gave up 2 bases, with 6 bases separating them. This CDR3 contains 14 residues. Germline assignment: CDR1 SGHRS and CDR2 YFSETQ. The CDR3 here is CASSLEGPGNTIYF. CDR3 bases: TGCGCCAGCAGCTTGGAAGGCCCTGGAAACACCATATATTTT.

The genes are TRBV5-1 and TRBJ2-7; 9 nucleotides align to TRBD1. V was clipped by 4 bases and J by 3 bases; unmatched bases: 5. Germline values: CDR1 SGHRS, CDR2 YFSETQ. CDR3 length equals 14 residues. Here the CDR3 DNA reads TGCGCCAGCAGCCCGGGACAGGGACACTACGAGCAGTACTTC. This codes for CASSPGQGHYEQYF.

The chain couples TRBV2 to TRBJ2-1, with TRBD1 matching over 10 bases. The V gene end was trimmed by 6 bases and the J gene end by 8 bases; junction bases not matched to a gene: 13. In germline, CDR1 is SNHLY, CDR2 FYNNEI. The CDR3 spans 16 residues. Written as DNA, the CDR3 is TGTGCCAGCAGAAAACAGCCGGGACAGGGGTGGTATGAGCAGTTCTTC. Its translation is CASRKQPGQGWYEQFF.

This clonotype appeared a few times. The V call is TRBV2, the J call TRBJ2-3, with no clear D. The V gene lost 0 bases and the J gene lost 6 bases, with 13 bases spanning the gap. The germline gives CDR1 SNHLY, CDR2 FYNNEI. This CDR3 contains 15 residues. The CDR3 spells CASSEANQKRDTQYF. The CDR3, as DNA: TGTGCCAGCAGTGAAGCAAATCAGAAACGGGATACGCAGTATTTT.

This clonotype was counted ten times or more. V usage is TRBV12-3 or TRBV12-4 and J usage is TRBJ2-3; tentatively, D is TRBD1 (5 bases). The CDR3 sequence is 14 residues long. The V end was cut by 7 bases, the J end by 5 bases, with 16 bases between. The CDR3 DNA is TGTGCCAGCAATGGGGTCAGGGTGATAGATACGCAGTATTTT. It yields the protein CASNGVRVIDTQYF.

This clonotype counts as medium-sized (0.01 to 0.1%). This rearrangement joins TRBV29-1 to TRBJ2-5, with TRBD2 matching 9 bases. V was clipped by 1 base and J by 0 bases; unmatched bases: 6. From germline, CDR1 is SQVTM and CDR2 ANQGSEA. This CDR3 has 16 residues. The CDR3 is CSVEGFAGGYQETQYF. The CDR3 bases are TGCAGCGTTGAAGGTTTCGCGGGAGGGTACCAAGAGACCCAGTACTTC.

The chain recombines TRBV18 with TRBJ1-4; no reliable D call. The CDR3 consists of 15 residues. Trimming left V 2 bases short and J 3 bases short, with 10 bases between. Germline V gives CDR1 KGHSH, CDR2 LQKENI. Written as DNA, the CDR3 is TGTGCCAGCTCACCAAAAGACTTCTCTAATGAAAAACTGTTTTTT. Its translation is CASSPKDFSNEKLFF.

By its share, this clonotype is medium-sized. The rearrangement links TRBV11-2 to TRBJ2-3; D not certain. Germline CDR1 SGHAT, CDR2 FQNNGV. The CDR3 is 13 amino acids. Trimming stripped 7 bases from V and 4 bases from J, with 12 bases between. CDR3 bases: TGTGCCAGCACCCCGACGGATCCAGATACGCAGTATTTT. Its translation is CASTPTDPDTQYF.

This chain joins TRBV28 and TRBJ2-6; D is undetermined. The CDR3 is 13 residues long. Trimming shortened V by 10 bases and J by 0 bases, and 7 bases separated the two germline ends. Germline V gene lookup returns CDR1 MDHEN and CDR2 SYDVKM. The CDR3 protein is CATLHSGANVLTF. CDR3 nucleotides: TGTGCCACTCTCCACTCTGGGGCCAACGTCCTGACTTTC.

The chain is built from TRBV6-2 or TRBV6-3 and TRBJ2-3; D not resolved. The CDR3 is 15 residues long. The V end was cut by 6 bases, the J end by 5 bases, with 18 bases between. The germline V gene has CDR1 MNHEY and CDR2 SVGEGT. The CDR3 region has the DNA TGTGCCAGCAGCTACGGCACATTCGTCGGAGATACGCAGTATTTT. The encoded protein is CASSYGTFVGDTQYF.

The CDR3 protein is CASSTGLAGGLGSTDTQYF. In nucleotides, the CDR3 is TGTGCCAGCAGTACGGGACTAGCGGGGGGGCTGGGAAGCACAGATACGCAGTATTTT. The J gene is TRBJ2-3, the V gene TRBV2; 16 bases agree with TRBD2. The V gene end was trimmed by 5 bases and the J gene end by 0 bases; junction bases not matched to a gene: 8. The CDR3 is made up of 19 amino acids. The V gene's germline CDR1 is SNHLY and CDR2 FYNNEI.

The chain links TRBV4-2 to TRBJ1-3; 8 bases align to TRBD1. V shed 2 bases and J 3 bases; nucleotides not matched to a gene: 3. Germline assignment: CDR1 LGHNA and CDR2 YNFKEQ. CDR3 length equals 15 residues. This chain's CDR3 is CASSQSRGLGNTIYF. The CDR3 nucleotides read TGTGCCAGCAGCCAAAGCAGGGGGCTTGGAAACACCATATATTTT.

The chain combines TRBV6-1 with TRBJ2-1; perhaps TRBD2 as D (6 bases). V was pared by 8 bases and J by 4 bases, with 12 bases between. Germline CDR1 and CDR2: MNHNS and SASEGT. The CDR3 totals 13 residues. CDR3 nucleotide sequence: TGTGCCAGCCGGGGACTGGGTTACAATGAGCAGTTCTTC. Residues: CASRGLGYNEQFF.

The rearrangement uses TRBV20-1 and TRBJ2-2, with TRBD2 matching over 13 bases. This CDR3 region has 16 residues. Germline V gene lookup returns CDR1 DFQATT and CDR2 SNEGSKA (reference sequence). The trim removed 8 bases at V and 4 bases at J, leaving 10 bases unmatched. The CDR3 DNA sequence: TGCAGTATCGGGACTAGCGGGATCACGGGCACCGGGGAGCTGTTTTTT. It yields the protein CSIGTSGITGTGELFF.

The rearrangement joins TRBV7-2 to TRBJ1-5; D may be TRBD1 (6 bases). Germline V CDR1 and CDR2: SGHTA, FQGNSA. The CDR3 has 16 residues. Trimming stripped 4 bases from V and 6 bases from J, with 19 bases between. The CDR3 region is CASSSLGPGAGQPQHF. In nucleotides, the CDR3 is TGTGCCAGCAGCTCCTTAGGACCAGGGGCGGGTCAGCCCCAGCATTTT.

This clonotype was seen at least ten times. The genes are TRBV4-1 and TRBJ2-3; 7 bases are a match to TRBD2. Germline CDR1 MGHRA, CDR2 YSYEKL. J lost 4 bases, V lost 4 bases, and 11 bases had no gene match. This CDR3 region has 16 residues. The DNA of the CDR3 is TGCGCCAGCAGCCCTCTAGCAGCGGGGAGGGCAGATACGCAGTATTTT. Translation gives CASSPLAAGRADTQYF.

The chain employs TRBV9 and TRBJ2-2, with 8 bases matching TRBD1. Germline CDR1 is SGDLS and CDR2 is YYNGEE. The CDR3 loop spans 15 amino acids. The trim removed 2 bases at V and 3 bases at J, leaving 3 bases unmatched. DNA for the CDR3: TGTGCCAGCAGCGTCAACAGGGGGGACACCGGGGAGCTGTTTTTT. It translates to CASSVNRGDTGELFF.

The genes are TRBV12-5 and TRBJ2-2; TRBD1 might be the D (6 bases). The germline V and J ends were trimmed by 11 bases and 1 base, with 14 bases remaining between them. Germline V gene sequence: CDR1 LGHNT, CDR2 FRNRAP. The CDR3 loop spans 14 amino acids. The CDR3 protein is CAVQVGGNTGELFF. The CDR3 DNA is TGTGCTGTACAAGTAGGGGGGAACACCGGGGAGCTGTTTTTT.

The chain links TRBV7-8 to TRBJ1-1; D ambiguous. The V end was cut by 3 bases, the J end by 3 bases, with 11 bases between. The CDR3 consists of 14 residues. Germline assignment: CDR1 SGHVS and CDR2 FQNEAQ. CDR3 sequence reads: CASSLVVGYTEAFF. The CDR3 DNA follows: TGTGCCAGCAGCTTGGTCGTAGGATACACTGAAGCTTTCTTT.

This clonotype appeared a few times. V and J are TRBV30 and TRBJ2-2; D is uncertain. This CDR3 spans 11 amino acids. The germline V and J ends were trimmed by 4 bases and 7 bases, with 7 bases remaining between them. CDR1 and CDR2 from the germline V gene are GTSNPN and SVGIG (reference sequence). The CDR3 reads CAWNLDGELFF. CDR3 DNA: TGTGCCTGGAATCTGGACGGGGAGCTGTTTTTT.

This clonotype has just a few counts. The CDR3 bases are TGCAGCGTTCTAGGGACTAGCGCTCAGGAGACCCAGTACTTC. Translating gives CSVLGTSAQETQYF. The genes are TRBV29-1 and TRBJ2-5; TRBD2 matches 10 bases. The V and J ends lost 5 bases and 5 bases, in that order; junction bases with no gene match: 8. Germline V lookup: CDR1 SQVTM, CDR2 ANQGSEA. The CDR3 is 14 amino acids.

The gene calls are TRBV29-1 and TRBJ2-7; D not resolved. Germline V gene lookup returns CDR1 SQVTM and CDR2 ANQGSEA. Trimming removed 4 bases at V and 2 bases at J, with 9 bases between. This CDR3 is 12 amino acids long. CDR3 sequence (DNA): TGCAGCGTTGGTAACGGACCCTACGAGCAGTACTTC. It is translated as CSVGNGPYEQYF.

This clonotype turned up a few times. This chain joins TRBV24-1 and TRBJ1-3; 8 bases are shared with TRBD1. V was pared by 7 bases and J by 0 bases, with 7 bases of the junction left unmatched. Germline V gene lookup returns CDR1 KGHDR and CDR2 SFDVKD. The CDR3 covers 16 residues. The CDR3 here is CATRMPQGASGNTIYF. DNA of the CDR3: TGTGCCACCAGGATGCCTCAGGGGGCCTCTGGAAACACCATATATTTT.

The chain combines TRBV7-9 with TRBJ2-1; 13 positions match TRBD2. CDR3 size: 18 residues. After removal of 4 bases from V and 7 bases from J, the junction contained 13 bases not matched to a gene. Germline CDR1 reads SEHNR; CDR2 reads FQNEAQ (reference sequence). The chain's CDR3 is CASSSRFILLAGGNEQFF. As DNA, the CDR3 is TGTGCCAGCAGCTCCCGGTTTATACTACTAGCGGGGGGGAATGAGCAGTTCTTC.